This note documents a single TCR beta chain sequence. The target antigen is unknown. Clones were read by immunoSEQ multiplex PCR, and TCRdb kept only the in-frame ones, dropping some. Of around 10,000 clones listed, nearly 50% are singletons. Germline values: CDR1 LNHNV, CDR2 YYDKDF (reference sequence). V was shortened by 5 bases and J by 1 base, with 8 bases between the two germline ends. This CDR3 has 14 residues. This record belongs to a study of T cells in localized non-small cell lung cancer. Study-wide points: A median about 50 of the top 100 tumor clones appeared in adjacent lung. Density of T cells in blood, when higher, went with longer overall survival. Uninvolved adjacent lung showed higher T cell clonality than tumor. Heterogeneity within the tumor remains possible, as just one region underwent sequencing.

This chain links TRBV15 with TRBJ2-2; weak D call: TRBD2 (5 bases). This receptor was obtained from a woman aged 35-75 years with stage II squamous cell lung carcinoma. Sequenced material: lymph node tissue, taken before any cancer treatment. The CDR3 DNA follows: TGTGCCACCAGCGTGGGAGTGAACACCGGGGAGCTGTTTTTT. Residues: CATSVGVNTGELFF. Looking up the rest from reference TRBV15 and TRBJ2-2 gives the full variable domain: DAMVIQNPRYQVTQFGKPVTLSCSQTLNHNVMYWYQQKSSQAPKLLFHYYDKDFNNEADTPDNFQSRRPNTSFCFLDIRSPGLGDTAMYLCATSVGVNTGELFFGEGSRLTVL.